This T cell receptor beta chain was obtained from a study of neoadjuvant anti-PD-1 for oral cavity cancer. Indicated time point: after neoadjuvant nivolumab, at surgical resection. CDR1 is GTSNPN and CDR2 is SVGIG in the germline V gene (reference sequence). V was pared by 0 bases and J by 0 bases, with 10 bases between. The CDR3 is made up of 15 amino acids. Sequenced by immunoSEQ multiplex PCR; TCRdb stores in-frame clones only, minus some. The table has about 14,000 clones, about 70% seen once. The chain joins TRBV30 to TRBJ2-3, with a tentative D call TRBD1 (5 bases). The TCR was taken from a person between 40 and 85 years old with oral cavity squamous cell carcinoma. Sequencing used PBMCs, obtained after nivolumab (anti-PD-1) treatment. The CDR3 sequence is CAWSVRQSSTDTQYF. The CDR3 DNA sequence: TGTGCCTGGAGTGTCCGACAGTCTAGCACAGATACGCAGTATTTT. The full variable domain, with the rest looked up from reference TRBV30 and TRBJ2-3, is SQTIHQWPATLVQPVGSPLSLECTVEGTSNPNLYWYRQAAGRGLQLLFYSVGIGQISSEVPQNLSASRPQDRQFILSSKKLLLSDSGFYLCAWSVRQSSTDTQYFGPGTRLTVL.